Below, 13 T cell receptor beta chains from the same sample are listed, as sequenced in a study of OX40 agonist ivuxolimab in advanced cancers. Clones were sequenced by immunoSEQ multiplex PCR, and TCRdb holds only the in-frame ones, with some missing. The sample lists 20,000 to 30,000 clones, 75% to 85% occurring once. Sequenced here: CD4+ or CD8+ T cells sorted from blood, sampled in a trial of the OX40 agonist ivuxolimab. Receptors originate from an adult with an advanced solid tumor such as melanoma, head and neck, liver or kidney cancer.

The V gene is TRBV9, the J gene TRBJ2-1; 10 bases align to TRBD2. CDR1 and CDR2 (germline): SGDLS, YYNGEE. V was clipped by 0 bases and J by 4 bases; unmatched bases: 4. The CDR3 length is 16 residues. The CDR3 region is CASSVVTSGVYNEQFF. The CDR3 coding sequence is TGTGCCAGCAGCGTAGTAACTAGCGGGGTTTACAATGAGCAGTTCTTC. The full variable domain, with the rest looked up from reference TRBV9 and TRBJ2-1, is DSGVTQTPKHLITATGQRVTLRCSPRSGDLSVYWYQQSLDQGLQFLIQYYNGEERAKGNILERFSAQQFPDLHSELNLSSLELGDSALYFCASSVVTSGVYNEQFFGPGTRLTVL.

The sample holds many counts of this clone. As DNA, the CDR3 is TGTGCCAGCAGTTTAGGACCGGCCCATAATTCACCCCTCCACTTT. The encoded protein is CASSLGPAHNSPLHF. The V gene is TRBV28, the J gene TRBJ1-6; no firm D call. In germline, CDR1 is MDHEN, CDR2 SYDVKM. V was pared by 2 bases and J by 5 bases, with 10 bases between. The CDR3 consists of 15 residues.

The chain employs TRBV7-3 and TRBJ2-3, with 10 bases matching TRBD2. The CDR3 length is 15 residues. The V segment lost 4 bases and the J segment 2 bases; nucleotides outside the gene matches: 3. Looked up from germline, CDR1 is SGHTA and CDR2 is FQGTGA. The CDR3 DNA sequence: TGTGCCAGCAGCTCCACTAGCGGGGACACAGATACGCAGTATTTT. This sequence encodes CASSSTSGDTDTQYF.

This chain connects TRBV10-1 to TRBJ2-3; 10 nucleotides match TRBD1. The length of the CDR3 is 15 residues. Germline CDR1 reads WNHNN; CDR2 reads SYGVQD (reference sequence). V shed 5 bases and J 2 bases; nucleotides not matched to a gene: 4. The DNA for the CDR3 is TGCGCCAGCAGTCCCGGGACAGGGGACACAGATACGCAGTATTTT. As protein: CASSPGTGDTDTQYF.

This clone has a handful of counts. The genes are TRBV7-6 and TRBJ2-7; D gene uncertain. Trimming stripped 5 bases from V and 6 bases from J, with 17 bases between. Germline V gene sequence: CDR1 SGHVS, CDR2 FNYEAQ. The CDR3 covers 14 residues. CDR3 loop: CASSVLPSGPEQYF. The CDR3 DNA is TGTGCCAGCAGCGTTTTGCCGTCAGGCCCCGAGCAGTACTTC.

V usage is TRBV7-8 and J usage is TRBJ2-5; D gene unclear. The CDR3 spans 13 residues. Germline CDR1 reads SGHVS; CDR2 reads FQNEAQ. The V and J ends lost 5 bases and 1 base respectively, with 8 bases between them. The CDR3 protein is CASSPHSQETQYF. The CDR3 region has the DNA TGTGCCAGCAGCCCCCACTCCCAAGAGACCCAGTACTTC.

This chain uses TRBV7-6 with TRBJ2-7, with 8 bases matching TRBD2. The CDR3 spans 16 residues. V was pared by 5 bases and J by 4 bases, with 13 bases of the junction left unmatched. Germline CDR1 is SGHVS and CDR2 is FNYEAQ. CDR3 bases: TGTGCCAGCAGCACCACCTTCGGGGGGGCTAAATACGAGCAGTACTTC. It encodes CASSTTFGGAKYEQYF.

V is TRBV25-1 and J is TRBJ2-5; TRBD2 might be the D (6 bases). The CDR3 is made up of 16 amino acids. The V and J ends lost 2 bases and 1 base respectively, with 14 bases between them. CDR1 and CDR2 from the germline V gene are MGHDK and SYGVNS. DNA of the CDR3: TGTGCCAGCAGTGAAGCCGGAGGGATAACCCAAGAGACCCAGTACTTC. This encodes CASSEAGGITQETQYF.

CDR3 sequence (DNA): TGTGCCAGTAGTATAGATCAAGAGGGCCTCTACGAGCAGTACTTC. This sequence encodes CASSIDQEGLYEQYF. V usage is TRBV19 and J usage is TRBJ2-7; TRBD2 is a possible D gene (5 bases). V was shortened by 0 bases and J by 3 bases, with 12 bases between the two germline ends. Germline CDR1 and CDR2: LNHDA and SQIVND (reference sequence). The CDR3 extends over 15 amino acids.

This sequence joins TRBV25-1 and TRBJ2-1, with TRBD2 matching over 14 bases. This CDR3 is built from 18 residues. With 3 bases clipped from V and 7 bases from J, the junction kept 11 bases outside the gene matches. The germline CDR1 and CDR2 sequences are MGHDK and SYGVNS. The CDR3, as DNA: TGTGCCAGCAGTGACACCCAGGGACTAGCGGGGGTTCAGAATGAGCAGTTCTTC. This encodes CASSDTQGLAGVQNEQFF.

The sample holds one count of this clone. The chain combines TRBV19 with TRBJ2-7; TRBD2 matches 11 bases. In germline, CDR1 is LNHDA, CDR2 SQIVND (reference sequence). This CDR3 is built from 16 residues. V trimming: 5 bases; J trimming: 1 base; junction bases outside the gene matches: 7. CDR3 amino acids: CASSLRLAGLSYEQYF. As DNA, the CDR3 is TGTGCCAGTAGTCTCAGACTAGCGGGACTTTCCTACGAGCAGTACTTC.

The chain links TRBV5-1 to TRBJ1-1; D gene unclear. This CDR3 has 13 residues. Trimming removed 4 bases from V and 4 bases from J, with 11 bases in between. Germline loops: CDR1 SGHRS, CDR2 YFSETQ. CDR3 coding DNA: TGCGCCAGCAGCGTCGGACGGAGCACTGAAGCTTTCTTT. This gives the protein CASSVGRSTEAFF.

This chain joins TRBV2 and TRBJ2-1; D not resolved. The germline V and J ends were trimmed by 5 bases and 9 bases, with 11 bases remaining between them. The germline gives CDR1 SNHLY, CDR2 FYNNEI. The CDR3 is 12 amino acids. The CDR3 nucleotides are TGTGCCAGCAGTCTCCCCCTTGCTGAGCAGTTCTTC. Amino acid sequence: CASSLPLAEQFF.